One sample yielded the 10 T cell receptor beta chains listed below, sequenced in a study of shared clonotypes between healthy human individuals. The data were produced by immunoSEQ multiplex PCR, yet TCRdb's version contains in-frame clones alone and is incomplete. The profile shows under 1,900,000 clones, approximately 98.5% of them singletons. Sequenced input: naive CD4+ T cells sorted from blood. Documented subset: CD45RA+ positively selected. These receptors were obtained from a young man in good health.

The chain uses TRBV7-2 and TRBJ2-1, with 7 bases fitting TRBD2. Germline loops: CDR1 SGHTA, CDR2 FQGNSA. CDR3 length equals 18 residues. The J segment lost 4 bases and the V segment lost 1 base, leaving 13 bases of the junction unmatched. The CDR3 spells CASSLDGAGEGFYNEQFF. The CDR3 DNA reads as TGTGCCAGCAGCTTAGATGGCGCGGGAGAAGGGTTTTACAATGAGCAGTTCTTC.

V is TRBV28 and J is TRBJ1-2, with a weak D call TRBD1 (5 bases). There are 14 residues in the CDR3. V was pared by 10 bases and J by 0 bases, with 15 bases between. Germline CDR1 is MDHEN and CDR2 is SYDVKM. The CDR3 nucleotides are TGTGCCATCGGGACCGGATTAGCTAACTATGGCTACACCTTC. Protein sequence: CAIGTGLANYGYTF.

V usage is TRBV2 and J usage is TRBJ1-5; D not certain. The CDR3 loop spans 14 amino acids. The germline gives CDR1 SNHLY, CDR2 FYNNEI. The V gene lost 3 bases and the J gene lost 6 bases, with 12 bases spanning the gap. The CDR3: CASSDMWGGQPQHF. CDR3 in DNA: TGTGCCAGCAGTGATATGTGGGGAGGTCAGCCCCAGCATTTT.

V usage is TRBV30 and J usage is TRBJ2-5; no reliable D call. CDR3 length: 11 amino acids. Germline V gives CDR1 GTSNPN, CDR2 SVGIG (reference sequence). The V gene lost 7 bases and the J gene lost 5 bases, with 11 bases spanning the gap. The CDR3 DNA reads TGTGCCTACACAATCCTGGAGACCCAGTACTTC. Its translation: CAYTILETQYF.

The genes are TRBV18 and TRBJ2-7, with 8 positions matching TRBD1. Germline-derived CDR1 and CDR2 are KGHSH and LQKENI. The CDR3 covers 14 residues. The V segment lost 3 bases and the J segment 5 bases; nucleotides outside the gene matches: 6. CDR3 coding DNA: TGTGCCAGCTCACCGTGGACAGGGACGAACGAGCAGTACTTC. This gives the protein CASSPWTGTNEQYF.

As for this clone: The sample has other DNA sequences that encode this CDR3 too. The chain links TRBV6-5 to TRBJ2-2; 8 nucleotides align to TRBD1. This CDR3 has 15 residues. After removal of 6 bases from V and 0 bases from J, the junction contained 3 bases not matched to a gene. CDR1 is MNHEY and CDR2 is SVGAGI in the germline V gene. The DNA for the CDR3 is TGTGCCAGCAGAAAACAGGGGGCGAACACCGGGGAGCTGTTTTTT. Its translation is CASRKQGANTGELFF.

This chain links TRBV2 with TRBJ2-5; 7 bases are a match to TRBD2. The J call could be wrong; TRBJ2-7 is a better fit for the DNA end. CDR1 SNHLY and CDR2 FYNNEI come from the germline V gene. The CDR3 runs to 16 residues. CDR3 amino acids: CASRDKMGDYSYEQYF. The CDR3 nucleotides read TGTGCCAGCAGGGATAAGATGGGGGACTACTCCTACGAGCAGTACTTC.

The chain carries TRBV10-3 and TRBJ1-5, with 7 bases that match TRBD1. The V gene's germline CDR1 is ENHRY and CDR2 SYGVKD. There are 15 residues in the CDR3. The V segment lost 4 bases and the J segment 5 bases; nucleotides outside the gene matches: 8. Here the CDR3 reads CAISVDGQDYQPQHF. The CDR3 DNA sequence: TGTGCCATCAGTGTTGATGGACAGGATTATCAGCCCCAGCATTTT.

J is TRBJ2-1 and V is TRBV29-1; 7 bases agree with TRBD2. CDR3 length: 10 residues. After removal of 3 bases from V and 10 bases from J, the junction contained 0 bases not matched to a gene. The germline V gene has CDR1 SQVTM and CDR2 ANQGSEA. The CDR3 DNA follows: TGCAGCGTTGAGACTAGCGAGCAGTTCTTC. It is translated as CSVETSEQFF.

The rearrangement links TRBV27 to TRBJ1-5; D not resolved. Trimming took 4 bases from V and 0 from J, leaving 19 bases between them. The germline V gene encodes CDR1 MNHEY and CDR2 SMNVEV (reference sequence). The CDR3 has 18 residues. The DNA for the CDR3 is TGTGCCAGCAGTTCTAACCGTAAGCCTGATAATAGCAATCAGCCCCAGCATTTT. Translation: CASSSNRKPDNSNQPQHF.